This T cell receptor (beta chain) was captured by sequencing in a study of T-cell memory formation after mild COVID-19. Looking at the study overall: Clusters were largely donor specific. The study, taken as a whole, reports: Clones that contracted clustered mainly in CM and EM if CD4+ and in EMRA if CD8+.

A single record per CDR3 protein comes from TCRdb applying MiXCR to the 5' RACE reads. The data show around 200,000 distinct CDR3 sequences, roughly 18% seen once. Concerning this clonotype itself: Antigen unknown.

The source of this sequence is a man aged 18-30 years who had mild COVID-19 (a few samples of this study predate the infection). Cell type and time point are not known. The specimen was PBMCs or a T cell subset sorted from them (not recorded which).

The CDR3 sequence: CASSVQGGFNTQYF. The CDR3 DNA reads TGTGCCAGCAGCGTTCAGGGTGGGTTTAATACGCAGTATTTT. This chain links TRBV9 with TRBJ2-3, with D possibly matching TRBD1 (5 bases). Deletions cut 2 bases from V and 7 bases from J, with 14 bases between. Per germline, CDR1 SGDLS and CDR2 YYNGEE. This CDR3 contains 14 residues.